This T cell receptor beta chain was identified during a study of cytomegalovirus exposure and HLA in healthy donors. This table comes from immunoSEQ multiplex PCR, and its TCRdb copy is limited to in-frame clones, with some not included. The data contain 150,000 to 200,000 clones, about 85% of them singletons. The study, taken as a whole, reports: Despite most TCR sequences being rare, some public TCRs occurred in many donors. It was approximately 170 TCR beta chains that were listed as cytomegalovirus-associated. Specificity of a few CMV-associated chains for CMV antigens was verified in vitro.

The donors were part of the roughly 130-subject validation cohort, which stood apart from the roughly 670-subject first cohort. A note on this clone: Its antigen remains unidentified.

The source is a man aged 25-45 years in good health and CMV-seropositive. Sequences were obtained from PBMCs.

The CDR3 loop reads CASSFLPRDNYEQYF. The DNA of the CDR3 is TGTGCCAGCAGTTTCCTTCCCCGGGACAACTACGAGCAGTACTTC. The chain couples TRBV6-5 to TRBJ2-7, with D perhaps matching TRBD1 (6 bases). V lost 4 bases to trimming and J lost 3 bases, with 16 bases between them. The CDR3 covers 15 residues. Per the germline V gene, CDR1 is MNHEY and CDR2 is SVGAGI.